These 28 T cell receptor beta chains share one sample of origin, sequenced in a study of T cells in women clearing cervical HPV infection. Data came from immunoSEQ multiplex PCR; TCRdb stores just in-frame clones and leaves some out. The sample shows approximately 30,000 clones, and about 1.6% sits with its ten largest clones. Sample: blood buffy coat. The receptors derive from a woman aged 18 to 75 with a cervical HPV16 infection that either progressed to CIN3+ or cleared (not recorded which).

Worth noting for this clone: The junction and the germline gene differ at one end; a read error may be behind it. Partial CDR3 DNA: TGCAGTGCCAGAGTCAGCTCCTATAATTCACCC. This translates into CSARVSSYNSP. The entire CDR3 sequence reads CSARVSSYNSPLHF. The J gene is TRBJ1-6, the V gene TRBV20-1; D is unresolved. The read finishes 3 residues shy of the CDR3 end, and the germline J gene is used to complete it. The length of the CDR3 is 14 residues. Germline CDR1 reads DFQATT; CDR2 reads SNEGSKA (reference sequence).

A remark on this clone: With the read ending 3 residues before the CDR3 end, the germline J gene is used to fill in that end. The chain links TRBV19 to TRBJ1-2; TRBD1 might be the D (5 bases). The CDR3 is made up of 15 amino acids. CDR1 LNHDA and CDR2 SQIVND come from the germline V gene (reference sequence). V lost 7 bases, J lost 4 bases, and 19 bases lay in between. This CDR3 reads CASTLGGRVRYGYTF. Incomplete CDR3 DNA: TGTGCCAGTACCCTGGGAGGCAGGGTCCGCTATGGC.

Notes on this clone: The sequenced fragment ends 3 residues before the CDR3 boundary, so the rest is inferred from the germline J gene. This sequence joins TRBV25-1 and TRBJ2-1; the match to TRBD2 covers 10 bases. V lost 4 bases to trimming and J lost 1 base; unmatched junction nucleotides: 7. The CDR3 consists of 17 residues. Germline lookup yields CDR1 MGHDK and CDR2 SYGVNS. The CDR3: CASSAPVSGGSYNEQFF. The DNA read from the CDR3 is TGTGCCAGCAGTGCACCCGTTAGCGGGGGGTCCTACAATGAG.

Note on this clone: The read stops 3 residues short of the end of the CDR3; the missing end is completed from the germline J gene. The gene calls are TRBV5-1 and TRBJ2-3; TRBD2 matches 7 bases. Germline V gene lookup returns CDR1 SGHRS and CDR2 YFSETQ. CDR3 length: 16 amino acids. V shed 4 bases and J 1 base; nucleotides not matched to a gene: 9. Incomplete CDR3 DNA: TGCGCCAGCAGCCCTGGAGCGGGGTTTGGCACAGATACG. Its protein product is CASSPGAGFGTDT. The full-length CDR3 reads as CASSPGAGFGTDTQYF.

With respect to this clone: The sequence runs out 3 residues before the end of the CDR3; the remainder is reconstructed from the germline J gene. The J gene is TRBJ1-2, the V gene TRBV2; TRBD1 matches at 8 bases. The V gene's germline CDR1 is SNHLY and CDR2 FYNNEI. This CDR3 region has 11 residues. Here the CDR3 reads CASTLTGDYTF. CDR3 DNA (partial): TGTGCCAGCACCTTGACAGGGGAC.

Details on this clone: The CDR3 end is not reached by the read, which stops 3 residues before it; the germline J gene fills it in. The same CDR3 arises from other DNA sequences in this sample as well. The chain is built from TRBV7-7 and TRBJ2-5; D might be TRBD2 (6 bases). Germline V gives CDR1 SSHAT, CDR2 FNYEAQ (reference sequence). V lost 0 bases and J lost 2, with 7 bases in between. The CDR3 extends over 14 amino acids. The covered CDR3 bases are TGTGCCAGCAGCTTAGCTGGGGGGCAAGAGACC. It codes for CASSLAGGQET. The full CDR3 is CASSLAGGQETQYF.

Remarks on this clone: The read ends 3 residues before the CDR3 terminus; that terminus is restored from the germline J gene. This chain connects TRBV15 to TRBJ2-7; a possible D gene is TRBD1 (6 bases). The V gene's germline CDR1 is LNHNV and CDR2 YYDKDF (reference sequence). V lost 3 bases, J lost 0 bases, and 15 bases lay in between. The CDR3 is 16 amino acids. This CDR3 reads CATSSGSGTTSYEQYF. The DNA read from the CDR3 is TGTGCCACCAGCAGTGGGTCCGGGACAACCTCCTACGAG.

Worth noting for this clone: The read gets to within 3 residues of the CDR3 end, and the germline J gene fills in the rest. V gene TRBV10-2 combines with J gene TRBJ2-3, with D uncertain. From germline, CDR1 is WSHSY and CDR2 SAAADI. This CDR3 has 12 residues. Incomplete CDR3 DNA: TGCGCCAGCGGAGTACGACAAGAGACG. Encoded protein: CASGVRQET. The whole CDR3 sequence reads CASGVRQETQYF.

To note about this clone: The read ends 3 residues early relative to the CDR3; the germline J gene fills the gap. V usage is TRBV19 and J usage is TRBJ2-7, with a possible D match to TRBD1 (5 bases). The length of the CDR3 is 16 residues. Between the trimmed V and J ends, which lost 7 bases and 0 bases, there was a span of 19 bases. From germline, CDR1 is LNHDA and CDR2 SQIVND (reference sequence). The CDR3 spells CASTVVWGPSSYEQYF. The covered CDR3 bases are TGTGCCAGTACTGTGGTATGGGGCCCTAGCTCCTACGAG.

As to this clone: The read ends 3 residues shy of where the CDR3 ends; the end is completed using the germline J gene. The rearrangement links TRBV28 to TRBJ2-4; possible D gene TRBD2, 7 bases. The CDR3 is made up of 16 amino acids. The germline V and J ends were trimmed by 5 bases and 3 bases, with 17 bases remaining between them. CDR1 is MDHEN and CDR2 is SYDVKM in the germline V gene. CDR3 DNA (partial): TGTGCCAGCAGTCAAGGGGGGGAGGGGGGCAAAAACATT. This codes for CASSQGGEGGKNI. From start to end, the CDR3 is CASSQGGEGGKNIQYF.

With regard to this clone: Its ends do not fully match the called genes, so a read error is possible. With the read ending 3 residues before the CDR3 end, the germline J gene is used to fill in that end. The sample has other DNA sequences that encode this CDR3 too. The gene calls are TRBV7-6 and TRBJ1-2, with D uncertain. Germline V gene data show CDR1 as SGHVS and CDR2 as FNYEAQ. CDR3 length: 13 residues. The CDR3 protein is CASSLNKNYGYTF. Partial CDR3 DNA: TGTGCAAGCAGCTTAAACAAGAACTATGGC.

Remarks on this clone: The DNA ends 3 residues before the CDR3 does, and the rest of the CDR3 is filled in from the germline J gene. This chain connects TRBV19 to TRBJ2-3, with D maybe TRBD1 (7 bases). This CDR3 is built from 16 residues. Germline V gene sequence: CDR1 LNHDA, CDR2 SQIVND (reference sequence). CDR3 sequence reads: CASSIRRGESNQPQYF. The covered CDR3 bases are TGTGCCAGTAGTATTCGCAGGGGGGAGAGCAATCAGCCG.

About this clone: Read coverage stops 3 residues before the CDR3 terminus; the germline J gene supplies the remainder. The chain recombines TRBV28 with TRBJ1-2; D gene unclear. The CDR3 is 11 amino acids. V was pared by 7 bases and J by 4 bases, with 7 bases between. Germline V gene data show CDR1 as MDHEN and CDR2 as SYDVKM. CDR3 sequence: CASNSIYGYTF. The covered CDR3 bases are TGTGCCAGCAATAGTATCTATGGC.

CDR3 in amino acids: CASSIQKGEGETQYF. The sequenced CDR3 bases are TGTGCCAGTAGTATCCAAAAAGGGGAGGGGGAGACC. V usage is TRBV19 and J usage is TRBJ2-5, with 7 bases fitting TRBD2. Sequencing ends 3 residues short of the CDR3 end; the germline J gene provides the rest. After removal of 3 bases from V and 5 bases from J, the junction contained 9 bases not matched to a gene. Germline-derived CDR1 and CDR2 are LNHDA and SQIVND (reference sequence). The CDR3 extends over 15 amino acids.

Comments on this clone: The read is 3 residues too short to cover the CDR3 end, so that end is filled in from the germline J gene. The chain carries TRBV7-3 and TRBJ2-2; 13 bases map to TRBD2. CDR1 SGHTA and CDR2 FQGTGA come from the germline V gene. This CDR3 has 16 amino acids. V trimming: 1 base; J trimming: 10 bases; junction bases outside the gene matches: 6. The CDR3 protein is CASSLMTLAGGPELFF. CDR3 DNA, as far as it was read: TGTGCCAGCAGCTTAATGACACTAGCGGGAGGGCCGGAG.

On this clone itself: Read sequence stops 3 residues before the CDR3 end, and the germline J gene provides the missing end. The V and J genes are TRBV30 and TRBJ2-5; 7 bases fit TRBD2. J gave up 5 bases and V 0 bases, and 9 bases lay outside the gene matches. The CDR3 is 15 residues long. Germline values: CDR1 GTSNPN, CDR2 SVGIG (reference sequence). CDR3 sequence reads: CAWSVWGGVGETQYF. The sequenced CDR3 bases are TGTGCCTGGAGTGTATGGGGAGGGGTAGGGGAGACC. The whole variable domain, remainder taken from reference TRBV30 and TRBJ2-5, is SQTIHQWPATLVQPVGSPLSLECTVEGTSNPNLYWYRQAAGRGLQLLFYSVGIGQISSEVPQNLSASRPQDRQFILSSKKLLLSDSGFYLCAWSVWGGVGETQYFGPGTRLLVL.

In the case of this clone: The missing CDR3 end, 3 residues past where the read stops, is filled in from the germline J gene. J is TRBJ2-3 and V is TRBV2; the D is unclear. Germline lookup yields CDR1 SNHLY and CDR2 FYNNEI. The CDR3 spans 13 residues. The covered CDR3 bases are TGTGCCAGCAGTTATAGGATTGAACAGCCG. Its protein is CASSYRIEQP. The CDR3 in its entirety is CASSYRIEQPQYF.

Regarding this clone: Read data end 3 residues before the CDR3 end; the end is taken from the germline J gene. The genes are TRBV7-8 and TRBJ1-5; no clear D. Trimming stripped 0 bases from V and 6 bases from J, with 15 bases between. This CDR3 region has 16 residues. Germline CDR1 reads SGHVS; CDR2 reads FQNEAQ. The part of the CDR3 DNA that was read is TGTGCCAGCAGCTTAGCGCGCTTTGAAACCGGTCAGCCC. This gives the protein CASSLARFETGQP. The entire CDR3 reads CASSLARFETGQPQHF. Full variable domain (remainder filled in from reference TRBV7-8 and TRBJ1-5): GAGVSQSPRYKVAKRGQDVALRCDPISGHVSLFWYQQALGQGPEFLTYFQNEAQLDKSGLPSDRFFAERPEGSVSTLKIQRTQQEDSAVYLCASSLARFETGQPQHFGDGTRLSIL.

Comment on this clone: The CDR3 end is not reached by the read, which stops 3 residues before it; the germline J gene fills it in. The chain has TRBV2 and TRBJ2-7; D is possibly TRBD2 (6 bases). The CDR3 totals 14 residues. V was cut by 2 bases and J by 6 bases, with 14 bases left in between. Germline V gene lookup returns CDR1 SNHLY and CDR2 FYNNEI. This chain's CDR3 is CASSEWGVGPEQYF. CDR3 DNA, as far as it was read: TGTGCCAGCAGTGAATGGGGGGTTGGGCCCGAG.

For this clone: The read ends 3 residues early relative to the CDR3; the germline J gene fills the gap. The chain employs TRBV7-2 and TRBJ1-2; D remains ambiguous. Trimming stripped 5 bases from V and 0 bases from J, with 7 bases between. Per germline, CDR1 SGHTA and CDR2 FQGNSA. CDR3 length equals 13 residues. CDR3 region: CASSPPANYGYTF. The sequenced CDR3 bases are TGTGCCAGCAGCCCCCCAGCTAACTATGGC.

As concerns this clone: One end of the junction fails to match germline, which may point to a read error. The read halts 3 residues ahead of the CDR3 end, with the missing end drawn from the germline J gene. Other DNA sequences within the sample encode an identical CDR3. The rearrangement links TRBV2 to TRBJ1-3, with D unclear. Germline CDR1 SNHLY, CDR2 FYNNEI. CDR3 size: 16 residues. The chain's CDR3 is CASSENGRPSGNTIYF. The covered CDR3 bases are TGTGCCAGCAGTGAAAACGGCAGGCCCTCTGGAAACACA.

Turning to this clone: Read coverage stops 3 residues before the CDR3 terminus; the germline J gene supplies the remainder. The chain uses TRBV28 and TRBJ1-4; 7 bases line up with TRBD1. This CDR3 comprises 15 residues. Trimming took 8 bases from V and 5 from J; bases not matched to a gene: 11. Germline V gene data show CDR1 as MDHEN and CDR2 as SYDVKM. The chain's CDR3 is CASGRMTGINEKLFF. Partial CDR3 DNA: TGTGCCAGCGGGAGAATGACAGGGATAAATGAAAAA.

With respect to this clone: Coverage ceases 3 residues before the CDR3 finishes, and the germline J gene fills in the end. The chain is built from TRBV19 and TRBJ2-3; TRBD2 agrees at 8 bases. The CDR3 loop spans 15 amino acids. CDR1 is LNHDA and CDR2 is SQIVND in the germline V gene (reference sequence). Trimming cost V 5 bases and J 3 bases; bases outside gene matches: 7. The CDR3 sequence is CASSALGRGTDTQYF. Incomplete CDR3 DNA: TGTGCCAGTAGTGCCCTCGGGAGGGGTACAGATACG.

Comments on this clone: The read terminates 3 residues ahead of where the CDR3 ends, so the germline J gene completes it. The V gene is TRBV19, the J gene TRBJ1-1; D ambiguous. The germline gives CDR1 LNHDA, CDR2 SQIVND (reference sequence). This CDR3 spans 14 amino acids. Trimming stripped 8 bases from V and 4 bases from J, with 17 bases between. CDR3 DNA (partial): TGTGCCAGTTCGGCGGGCAGACACCTCACTGAA. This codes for CASSAGRHLTE. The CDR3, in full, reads CASSAGRHLTEAFF.

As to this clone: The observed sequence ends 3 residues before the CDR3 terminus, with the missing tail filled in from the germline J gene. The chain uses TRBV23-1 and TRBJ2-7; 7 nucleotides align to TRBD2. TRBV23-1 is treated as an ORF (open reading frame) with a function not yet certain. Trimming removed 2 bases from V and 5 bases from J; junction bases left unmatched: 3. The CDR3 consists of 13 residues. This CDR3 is CASSQESGNEQYF. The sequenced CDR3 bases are TGCGCCAGCAGTCAAGAGAGCGGGAACGAG.

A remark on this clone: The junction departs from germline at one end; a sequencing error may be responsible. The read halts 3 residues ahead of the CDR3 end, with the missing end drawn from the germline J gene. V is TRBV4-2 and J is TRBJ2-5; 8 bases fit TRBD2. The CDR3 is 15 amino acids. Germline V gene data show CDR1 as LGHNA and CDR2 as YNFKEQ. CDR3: CASSQGSGIQETQYF. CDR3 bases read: TGCGCCAGCAGCCAAGGTAGCGGGATTCAAGAGACC.

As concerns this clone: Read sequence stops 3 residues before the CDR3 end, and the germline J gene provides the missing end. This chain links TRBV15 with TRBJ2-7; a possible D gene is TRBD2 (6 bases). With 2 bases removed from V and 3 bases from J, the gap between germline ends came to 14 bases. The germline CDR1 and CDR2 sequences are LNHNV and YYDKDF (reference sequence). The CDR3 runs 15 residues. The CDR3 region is CATSRSQGSGYEQYF. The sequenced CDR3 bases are TGTGCCACCAGCAGATCCCAGGGTAGCGGCTACGAG.

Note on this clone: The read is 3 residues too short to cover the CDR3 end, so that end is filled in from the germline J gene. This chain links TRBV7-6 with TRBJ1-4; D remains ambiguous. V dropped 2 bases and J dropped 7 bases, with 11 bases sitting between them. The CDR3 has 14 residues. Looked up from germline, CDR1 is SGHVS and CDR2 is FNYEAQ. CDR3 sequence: CASSLQAKGEKLFF. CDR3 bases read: TGTGCCAGCAGCTTACAGGCCAAAGGTGAAAAA.